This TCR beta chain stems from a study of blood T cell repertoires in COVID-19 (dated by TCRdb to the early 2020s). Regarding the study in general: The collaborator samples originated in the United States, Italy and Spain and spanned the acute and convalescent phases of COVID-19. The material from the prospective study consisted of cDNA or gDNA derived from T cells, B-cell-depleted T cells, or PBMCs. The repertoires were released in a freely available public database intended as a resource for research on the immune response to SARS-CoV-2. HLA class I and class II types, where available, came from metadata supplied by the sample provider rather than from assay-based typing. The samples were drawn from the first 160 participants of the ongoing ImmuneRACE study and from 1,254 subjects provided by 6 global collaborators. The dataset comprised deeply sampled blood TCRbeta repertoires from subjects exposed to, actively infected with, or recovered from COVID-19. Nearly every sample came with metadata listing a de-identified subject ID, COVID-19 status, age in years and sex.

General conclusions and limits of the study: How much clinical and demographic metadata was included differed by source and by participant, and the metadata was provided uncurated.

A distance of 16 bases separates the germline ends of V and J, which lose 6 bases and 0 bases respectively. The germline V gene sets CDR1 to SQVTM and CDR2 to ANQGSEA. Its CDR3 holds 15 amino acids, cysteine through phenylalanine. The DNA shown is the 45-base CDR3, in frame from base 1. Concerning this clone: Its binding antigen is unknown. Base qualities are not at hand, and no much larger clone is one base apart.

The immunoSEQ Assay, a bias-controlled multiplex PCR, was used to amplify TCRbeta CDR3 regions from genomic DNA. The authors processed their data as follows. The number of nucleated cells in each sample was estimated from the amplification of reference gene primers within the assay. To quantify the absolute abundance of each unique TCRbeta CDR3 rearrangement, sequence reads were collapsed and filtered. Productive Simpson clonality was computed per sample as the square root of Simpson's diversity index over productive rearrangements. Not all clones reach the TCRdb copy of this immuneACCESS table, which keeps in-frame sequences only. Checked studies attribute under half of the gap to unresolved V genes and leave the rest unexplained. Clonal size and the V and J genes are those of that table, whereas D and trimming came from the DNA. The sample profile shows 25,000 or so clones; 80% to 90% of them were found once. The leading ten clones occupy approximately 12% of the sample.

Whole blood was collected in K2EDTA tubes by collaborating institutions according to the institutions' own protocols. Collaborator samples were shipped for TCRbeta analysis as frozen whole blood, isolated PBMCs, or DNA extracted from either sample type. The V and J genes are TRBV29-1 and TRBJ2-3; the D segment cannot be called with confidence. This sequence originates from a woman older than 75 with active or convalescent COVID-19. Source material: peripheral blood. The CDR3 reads CSVAWVAASTDTQYF. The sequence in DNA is TGCAGCGTCGCGTGGGTGGCGGCTAGCACAGATACGCAGTATTTT.